A single sample is the source of the 29 T cell receptor beta chains below, sequenced in a study of post-analysis software for immune sequencing data. Prepared TCR beta cDNA libraries contained unique molecular identifiers. TCRdb called the PCR reads again in MiXCR, with one record for every CDR3 protein. Here the sample spans approximately 770,000 distinct CDR3 sequences, approximately 44% being singletons. Study conclusions and caveats: TRBV5-6, TRBV5-1 and TRBV20-1 belonged to a set of about five TRBV segments that were more frequent in patients than controls.

Their antigens are not known. The sample comprised blood. All receptors come from a girl aged 5-17 years with multiple sclerosis.

The chain links TRBV7-2 to TRBJ2-7, with D possibly matching TRBD1 (7 bases). There are 14 residues in the CDR3. The germline CDR1 and CDR2 sequences are SGHTA and FQGNSA. The V gene lost 8 bases and the J gene lost 4 bases, with 18 bases spanning the gap. CDR3 sequence (DNA): TGTGCCAGCGCTCGCGGGACAGCACCGTACGAGCAGTACTTC. Translating it yields CASARGTAPYEQYF.

This clonotype has just a few counts. CDR3 coding DNA: TGCAGCGTTGTCTTAGGGAGCTCCTACGAGCAGTACTTC. It codes for CSVVLGSSYEQYF. The chain uses TRBV29-1 and TRBJ2-7; weak D call: TRBD2 (5 bases). CDR1 is SQVTM and CDR2 is ANQGSEA in the germline V gene. Trimming took off 4 bases at V and 0 bases at J, with 10 bases between the two ends. CDR3 length equals 13 residues.

The rearrangement joins TRBV3-1 to TRBJ2-1; TRBD2 matches at 11 bases. The J segment lost 2 bases and the V segment lost 2 bases, leaving 5 bases of the junction unmatched. This CDR3 has 17 residues. CDR1 is LGHDT, CDR2 YNNKEL, per germline (reference sequence). This CDR3 reads CASSQTSGLAAYNEQFF. The DNA for the CDR3 is TGTGCCAGCAGCCAAACCTCGGGACTAGCGGCCTACAATGAGCAGTTCTTC.

The chain couples TRBV7-2 to TRBJ2-7, with TRBD2 matching over 10 bases. The CDR3 runs 14 residues. Trimming cost V 8 bases and J 1 base; bases outside gene matches: 5. Germline values: CDR1 SGHTA, CDR2 FQGNSA. CDR3 in DNA: TGTGCCAGCGCACCGGGACTAGCGTCCTACGAGCAGTACTTC. Amino acid sequence: CASAPGLASYEQYF.

In its sample, this clonotype was seen a few times. J is TRBJ2-5 and V is TRBV5-4; TRBD1 matches 8 bases. The CDR3 consists of 15 residues. V shed 2 bases, J shed 5 bases, and the junction held 8 bases outside the gene matches. Germline V lookup: CDR1 SGHNT, CDR2 YYREEE (reference sequence). The CDR3 nucleotides read TGTGCCAGCAGCTTTTCGGCAGGGGGCATGGAGACCCAGTACTTC. Translation: CASSFSAGGMETQYF.

The chain carries TRBV7-9 and TRBJ1-2; D unclear. The V gene's germline CDR1 is SEHNR and CDR2 FQNEAQ (reference sequence). The CDR3 is 14 amino acids. Trimming stripped 6 bases from V and 5 bases from J, with 16 bases between. The CDR3 DNA sequence: TGTGCCAGCAGGGCCAGCATCCAACTATATGGCTACACCTTC. Its protein product is CASRASIQLYGYTF. The complete variable domain, with remaining parts taken from reference TRBV7-9 and TRBJ1-2, reads DTGVSQNPRHKITKRGQNVTFRCDPISEHNRLYWYRQTLGQGPEFLTYFQNEAQLEKSRLLSDRFSAERPKGSFSTLEIQRTEQGDSAMYLCASRASIQLYGYTFGSGTRLTVV.

The chain joins TRBV5-1 to TRBJ2-7; 10 bases agree with TRBD1. J lost 5 bases, V lost 3 bases, and 8 bases had no gene match. Germline values: CDR1 SGHRS, CDR2 YFSETQ. The CDR3 is made up of 15 amino acids. The DNA for the CDR3 is TGCGCCAGCAGCTCGGCCGGGACAGGGGTCAACGAGCAGTACTTC. Amino acid sequence: CASSSAGTGVNEQYF. The complete variable domain, with remaining parts taken from reference TRBV5-1 and TRBJ2-7, reads KAGVTQTPRYLIKTRGQQVTLSCSPISGHRSVSWYQQTPGQGLQFLFEYFSETQRNKGNFPGRFSGRQFSNSRSEMNVSTLELGDSALYLCASSSAGTGVNEQYFGPGTRLTVT.

The J gene is TRBJ2-5, the V gene TRBV10-3; the match to TRBD2 covers 7 bases. Trimming took 8 bases from V and 4 from J; bases not matched to a gene: 10. The CDR3 spans 14 residues. In germline, CDR1 is ENHRY, CDR2 SYGVKD. This chain's CDR3 is CAIGEGVELETQYF. For the CDR3, the DNA is TGTGCCATCGGGGAGGGAGTCGAGTTAGAGACCCAGTACTTC.

This clonotype was recorded at least ten times. This chain uses TRBV27 with TRBJ1-1; TRBD1 is a possible D gene (6 bases). Per the germline V gene, CDR1 is MNHEY and CDR2 is SMNVEV (reference sequence). Trimming removed 0 bases at V and 1 base at J, with 6 bases between. The CDR3 is made up of 14 amino acids. CDR3 in amino acids: CASSLSGGNTEAFF. The DNA for the CDR3 is TGTGCCAGCAGTTTATCAGGGGGGAACACTGAAGCTTTCTTT.

The genes are TRBV7-2 and TRBJ2-4; no clear D gene. The J call may be faulty, since TRBJ2-7 better matches the DNA end. There are 12 residues in the CDR3. CDR1 and CDR2 (germline): SGHTA, FQGNSA. CDR3 sequence (DNA): TGTGCCAGCAGTCAAAATGCGTACGAGCAGTACTTC. Encoded protein: CASSQNAYEQYF.

The chain combines TRBV20-1 with TRBJ2-5; the D is unclear. V was clipped by 1 base and J by 7 bases, with 13 bases between them. This CDR3 is 13 amino acids long. Germline V gene data show CDR1 as DFQATT and CDR2 as SNEGSKA (reference sequence). The CDR3 spells CSARGTSSRTQYF. CDR3 nucleotide sequence: TGCAGTGCTAGAGGGACGAGCTCTAGGACCCAGTACTTC.

V usage is TRBV28 and J usage is TRBJ2-2, with TRBD1 matching over 9 bases. V was pared by 0 bases and J by 1 base, with 3 bases of the junction left unmatched. The germline V gene encodes CDR1 MDHEN and CDR2 SYDVKM. The CDR3 covers 17 residues. This CDR3 is CASSLWGQGLNTGELFF. Here the CDR3 DNA reads TGTGCCAGCAGTTTATGGGGACAGGGCCTGAACACCGGGGAGCTGTTTTTT.

V usage is TRBV28 and J usage is TRBJ2-7; 10 bases map to TRBD1. The CDR3 runs to 13 residues. J lost 4 bases, V lost 6 bases, and 3 bases had no gene match. The germline CDR1 and CDR2 sequences are MDHEN and SYDVKM. CDR3 residues: CASRRQGAYEQYF. CDR3 nucleotide sequence: TGTGCCAGCAGACGACAGGGGGCATACGAGCAGTACTTC. Looking up the rest from reference TRBV28 and TRBJ2-7 gives the full variable domain: DVKVTQSSRYLVKRTGEKVFLECVQDMDHENMFWYRQDPGLGLRLIYFSYDVKMKEKGDIPEGYSVSREKKERFSLILESASTNQTSMYLCASRRQGAYEQYFGPGTRLTVT.

This clonotype was picked up a small number of times. V and J are TRBV20-1 and TRBJ2-5, with 15 bases aligning to TRBD2. Germline V gene lookup returns CDR1 DFQATT and CDR2 SNEGSKA (reference sequence). The CDR3 loop spans 19 amino acids. The V gene end was trimmed by 4 bases and the J gene end by 0 bases; junction bases not matched to a gene: 12. The CDR3: CSAMGTSGRKGGNQETQYF. The CDR3 DNA sequence: TGCAGTGCTATGGGGACTAGCGGGAGGAAAGGGGGTAACCAAGAGACCCAGTACTTC.

The genes are TRBV21-1 and TRBJ2-5. TRBV21-1 has pseudogene status. The CDR3 covers 12 residues. CDR3 coding DNA: TGTGCCAGCAGCAAAACGGGGGAGACCCAGTACTTC. It specifies CASSKTGETQYF.

A remark on this clonotype: One junction end does not reproduce the germline sequence, and a read error may be involved. The V and J genes are TRBV4-1 and TRBJ1-4; D remains unclear. Germline V CDR1 and CDR2: MGHRA, YSYEKL. The CDR3 contains 15 residues. CDR3 in DNA: TGCGCCAGCAGCCAAGAGCACAGCCTTAATGAAAAACGGTTTTTT. Protein sequence: CASSQEHSLNEKRFF.

At least ten counts were recorded for this clonotype. The rearrangement links TRBV12-3 or TRBV12-4 to TRBJ1-5; the D gene is possibly TRBD1 (5 bases). The CDR3 has 13 amino acids. Trimming removed 1 base from V and 10 bases from J, with 11 bases in between. This chain's CDR3 is CASSLGGTLPQHF. In nucleotides, the CDR3 is TGTGCCAGCAGTTTAGGAGGGACCCTTCCCCAGCATTTT.

This chain uses TRBV20-1 with TRBJ2-7, with 10 positions matching TRBD1. V lost 5 bases to trimming and J lost 4 bases; unmatched junction nucleotides: 11. The CDR3 sequence is 15 residues long. Germline V gene lookup returns CDR1 DFQATT and CDR2 SNEGSKA (reference sequence). The CDR3 coding sequence is TGCAGTGCTCTACCGGGACAGGGGAGGAGATACGAGCAGTACTTC. Residues: CSALPGQGRRYEQYF.

V gene TRBV9 combines with J gene TRBJ2-5; D is uncertain. The CDR3 is made up of 13 amino acids. Trimming took 2 bases from V and 1 from J, leaving 6 bases between them. Germline V gene sequence: CDR1 SGDLS, CDR2 YYNGEE. In nucleotides, the CDR3 is TGTGCCAGCAGCGTGCAGAGCCAAGAGACCCAGTACTTC. Its translation: CASSVQSQETQYF.

The rearrangement links TRBV11-2 to TRBJ2-1; D possibly uses TRBD1 or TRBD2 (6 bases each). This CDR3 spans 15 amino acids. CDR1 is SGHAT, CDR2 FQNNGV, per germline. The V and J ends lost 1 base and 8 bases respectively, with 15 bases between them. The CDR3 sequence: CASSLGGRERDEQFF. The DNA of the CDR3 is TGTGCCAGCAGCTTAGGGGGGCGGGAAAGGGATGAGCAGTTCTTC.

The chain has TRBV7-2 and TRBJ2-1, with 9 bases that match TRBD2. Germline lookup yields CDR1 SGHTA and CDR2 FQGNSA. The CDR3 totals 14 residues. V shed 5 bases, J shed 9 bases, and the junction held 8 bases outside the gene matches. The CDR3 protein is CASSLAGLAFEQFF. The CDR3 nucleotides are TGTGCCAGCAGCCTGGCCGGACTAGCGTTTGAGCAGTTCTTC. The variable domain in full, completed from reference TRBV7-2 and TRBJ2-1, reads GAGVSQSPSNKVTEKGKDVELRCDPISGHTALYWYRQSLGQGLEFLIYFQGNSAPDKSGLPSDRFSAERTGGSVSTLTIQRTQQEDSAVYLCASSLAGLAFEQFFGPGTRLTVL.

The rearrangement links TRBV7-2 to TRBJ1-5; 7 positions agree with TRBD1. The CDR3 consists of 16 residues. Germline values: CDR1 SGHTA, CDR2 FQGNSA. Trimming removed 5 bases from V and 2 bases from J; junction bases left unmatched: 9. This chain's CDR3 is CASSLHRGDGNQPQHF. The CDR3 nucleotides read TGTGCCAGCAGCCTCCACAGGGGTGATGGCAATCAGCCCCAGCATTTT. Full variable domain (outside the CDR3, taken from reference TRBV7-2 and TRBJ1-5): GAGVSQSPSNKVTEKGKDVELRCDPISGHTALYWYRQSLGQGLEFLIYFQGNSAPDKSGLPSDRFSAERTGGSVSTLTIQRTQQEDSAVYLCASSLHRGDGNQPQHFGDGTRLSIL.

The rearrangement uses TRBV20-1 and TRBJ1-5; the match to TRBD1 covers 7 bases. The CDR3 extends over 14 amino acids. The germline CDR1 and CDR2 sequences are DFQATT and SNEGSKA (reference sequence). The J segment lost 2 bases and the V segment lost 4 bases, leaving 5 bases of the junction unmatched. CDR3 loop: CSAMIDRGNQPQHF. Written as DNA, the CDR3 is TGCAGTGCTATGATCGACAGGGGCAATCAGCCCCAGCATTTT.

The chain uses TRBV12-3 or TRBV12-4 and TRBJ2-7; unclear D gene. The length of the CDR3 is 14 residues. The V end was cut by 4 bases, the J end by 0 bases, with 10 bases between. As DNA, the CDR3 is TGTGCCAGCAGTTATGCAAGCAGCTCCTACGAGCAGTACTTC. Residues: CASSYASSSYEQYF.

The chain uses TRBV4-1 and TRBJ2-5; D possibly corresponds to TRBD2 (5 bases). CDR3 length: 15 amino acids. CDR1 is MGHRA and CDR2 is YSYEKL in the germline V gene. V lost 5 bases, J lost 2 bases, and 15 bases lay in between. The CDR3 loop is CASSSLKTGQETQYF. In DNA, the CDR3 is TGCGCCAGCAGCTCCCTTAAGACGGGACAAGAGACCCAGTACTTC.

This clonotype has only a few counts. J is TRBJ2-4 and V is TRBV15; D might be TRBD2 (5 bases). Germline CDR1 and CDR2: LNHNV and YYDKDF (reference sequence). Trimming took 0 bases from V and 9 from J, leaving 9 bases between them. CDR3 length equals 13 residues. The CDR3 nucleotides are TGTGCCACCAGCAGAGACCCCCGGGGCATTCAGTACTTC. Encoded protein: CATSRDPRGIQYF.

CDR3 amino acids: CAISESPGQLAGVGCEQYF. CDR3 DNA sequence: TGTGCCATCAGTGAGTCCCCGGGACAACTAGCGGGAGTGGGCTGCGAGCAGTACTTC. V and J are TRBV10-3 and TRBJ2-7, with 11 bases that match TRBD2. The CDR3 loop spans 19 amino acids. After removal of 0 bases from V and 6 bases from J, the junction contained 16 bases not matched to a gene. Germline V gene data show CDR1 as ENHRY and CDR2 as SYGVKD.

The rearrangement uses TRBV6-5 and TRBJ2-7; TRBD2 might be the D (5 bases). Germline CDR1 MNHEY, CDR2 SVGAGI. The CDR3 is 13 amino acids. The V and J ends lost 11 bases and 0 bases respectively, with 14 bases between them. DNA for the CDR3: TGTGCCGCGAGGGAGACGGGCTCCTACGAGCAGTACTTC. It is translated as CAARETGSYEQYF.

V gene TRBV20-1 combines with J gene TRBJ2-1, with 8 bases identical to TRBD2. The CDR3 covers 14 residues. Germline V gives CDR1 DFQATT, CDR2 SNEGSKA (reference sequence). V shed 3 bases and J 7 bases; nucleotides not matched to a gene: 8. CDR3 coding DNA: TGCAGTGCTAGTCTGGGGACTAGACAAAATGAGCAGTTCTTC. This translates into CSASLGTRQNEQFF.